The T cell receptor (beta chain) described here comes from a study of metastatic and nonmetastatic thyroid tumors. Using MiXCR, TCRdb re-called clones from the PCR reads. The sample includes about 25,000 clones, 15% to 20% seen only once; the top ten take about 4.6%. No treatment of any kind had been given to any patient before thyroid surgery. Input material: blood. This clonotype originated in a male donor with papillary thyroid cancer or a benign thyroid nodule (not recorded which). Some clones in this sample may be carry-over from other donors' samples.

The CDR3 is CASIHGTGTGELFF. The CDR3 DNA reads TGCGCCAGCATCCATGGGACCGGCACCGGGGAGCTGTTTTTT. The gene calls are TRBV4-1 and TRBJ2-2; D tentatively fits TRBD1 or TRBD2 (5 bases each). The V gene lost 7 bases and the J gene lost 4 bases, with 13 bases spanning the gap. This CDR3 is 14 amino acids long. The germline CDR1 and CDR2 sequences are MGHRA and YSYEKL.